These 21 T cell receptor beta chains were all obtained from the same sample, sequenced in a study of T cell responses to AZD1222 COVID-19 vaccine. The method was immunoSEQ multiplex PCR; TCRdb's version includes in-frame clones alone and lacks a portion of them. The sample records some 150,000 clones, roughly 94% being singletons. The input for sequencing was peripheral blood, taken on day 0 of AZD1222 vaccination. The receptors shown here come from an adult in good health.

The chain links TRBV18 to TRBJ2-3; 7 bases agree with TRBD2. The length of the CDR3 is 15 residues. Germline V gene lookup returns CDR1 KGHSH and CDR2 LQKENI. The V gene end was trimmed by 3 bases and the J gene end by 3 bases; junction bases not matched to a gene: 6. CDR3 loop: CASSPSSGITDTQYF. The CDR3 DNA reads as TGTGCCAGCTCACCCTCTAGCGGAATTACAGATACGCAGTATTTT.

The gene calls are TRBV5-5 and TRBJ1-2, with TRBD1 matching 7 bases. With 0 bases clipped from V and 5 bases from J, the junction kept 4 bases outside the gene matches. The CDR3 runs 14 residues. Germline CDR1 is SGHKS and CDR2 is YYEKEE (reference sequence). The CDR3, as DNA: TGTGCCAGCAGCTTGGGGACAGGTCCTTATGGCTACACCTTC. Translating it yields CASSLGTGPYGYTF.

V and J are TRBV4-1 and TRBJ2-2, with D unclear. Trimming took 8 bases from V and 3 from J, leaving 10 bases between them. The CDR3 runs to 13 residues. Germline assignment: CDR1 MGHRA and CDR2 YSYEKL. CDR3 region: CASLRLDTGELFF. The CDR3 bases are TGCGCCAGCTTAAGACTTGACACCGGGGAGCTGTTTTTT.

This clone was counted between two and nine times. This sequence joins TRBV6-5 and TRBJ2-3; 8 nucleotides align to TRBD2. V shed 8 bases, J shed 4 bases, and the junction held 5 bases outside the gene matches. The germline gives CDR1 MNHEY, CDR2 SVGAGI. CDR3 length: 13 amino acids. This CDR3 reads CASGSGGSDTQYF. As DNA, the CDR3 is TGTGCCAGCGGAAGCGGGGGCTCAGATACGCAGTATTTT.

The chain has TRBV3-1 (or the pseudogene TRBV3-2) and TRBJ1-2; no clear D. Germline V lookup: CDR1 LGHDT, CDR2 YNNKEL (reference sequence). The CDR3 extends over 12 amino acids. V was shortened by 4 bases and J by 5 bases, with 8 bases between the two germline ends. The CDR3 DNA reads TGTGCCAGCAGCCCTGGGATTTATGGCTACACCTTC. Amino acids: CASSPGIYGYTF.

The chain carries TRBV7-2 and TRBJ2-7; D may be TRBD2 (5 bases). CDR3 length: 13 residues. From germline, CDR1 is SGHTA and CDR2 FQGNSA. Trimming removed 0 bases at V and 2 bases at J, with 5 bases between. The DNA for the CDR3 is TGTGCCAGCAGCTTAGCTAGCGCCTACGAGCAGTACGTC. As protein: CASSLASAYEQYV.

The gene calls are TRBV6-4 and TRBJ2-7; D unresolved. From germline, CDR1 is MRHNA and CDR2 SNTAGT. The CDR3 is 18 amino acids. V lost 3 bases, J lost 5 bases, and 26 bases lay in between. CDR3 sequence: CASSELGGRDGLLHEQYV. DNA for the CDR3: TGTGCCAGCAGTGAACTGGGTGGAAGGGATGGCCTCCTTCACGAGCAGTACGTC.

The DNA of the CDR3 is TGTGCCAGCAGCGCCCCGGGACTAGCGCTCTACAATGAGCAGTTCTTC. Its protein product is CASSAPGLALYNEQFF. The chain recombines TRBV9 with TRBJ2-1; 10 bases align to TRBD2. The CDR3 runs to 16 residues. Germline V gene lookup returns CDR1 SGDLS and CDR2 YYNGEE. Trimming removed 3 bases from V and 3 bases from J; junction bases left unmatched: 6.

The rearrangement uses TRBV11-2 and TRBJ2-3; D ambiguous. CDR3 length: 13 amino acids. V lost 1 base and J 2 bases, leaving 4 bases between the germline ends. Germline assignment: CDR1 SGHAT and CDR2 FQNNGV. CDR3 DNA: TGTGCCAGCAGCTTAGTCCCCACAGATACGCAGTATTTT. The encoded protein is CASSLVPTDTQYF.

V and J are TRBV5-1 and TRBJ2-1, with 12 positions matching TRBD2. Germline values: CDR1 SGHRS, CDR2 YFSETQ. CDR3 length: 18 amino acids. Trimming cost V 4 bases and J 6 bases; bases outside gene matches: 14. CDR3 sequence (DNA): TGCGCCAGCAGCGAGTGGACTAGCGGGGTGACCTCACGCAATGAGCAGTTCTTC. It specifies CASSEWTSGVTSRNEQFF.

The V call is TRBV3-1 (or the pseudogene TRBV3-2), the J call TRBJ2-1; D gene ambiguous. Trimming removed 4 bases at V and 2 bases at J, with 12 bases between. The CDR3 contains 15 residues. Germline CDR1 reads LGHDT; CDR2 reads YNNKEL (reference sequence). CDR3 loop: CASSPLGGAYNEQFF. In DNA form, the CDR3 reads TGTGCCAGCAGCCCCCTCGGCGGCGCCTACAATGAGCAGTTCTTC.

This clone showed up just once. The genes are TRBV5-8 and TRBJ2-1; D not certain. V lost 7 bases, J lost 8 bases, and 10 bases lay in between. This CDR3 contains 11 residues. The germline V gene encodes CDR1 SGHTS and CDR2 YDEGEE. The CDR3 DNA reads TGTGCCAGCCTTAGAGCATATGAGCAGTTCTTC. The encoded protein is CASLRAYEQFF.

This clone has only one observation. The V and J genes are TRBV7-9 and TRBJ1-1; 9 nucleotides align to TRBD1. The CDR3 has 16 residues. Germline V gene lookup returns CDR1 SEHNR and CDR2 FQNEAQ (reference sequence). The V segment lost 5 bases and the J segment 5 bases; nucleotides outside the gene matches: 12. The CDR3 is CASSATPGQGQTEAFF. In DNA form, the CDR3 reads TGTGCCAGCAGCGCGACCCCGGGACAGGGACAAACTGAAGCTTTCTTT.

In this sample, this clone turned up once. The chain carries TRBV12-3 or TRBV12-4 and TRBJ2-1; 8 bases fit TRBD1. This CDR3 spans 12 amino acids. V dropped 11 bases and J dropped 5; count of bases not matched to a gene: 5. Written as DNA, the CDR3 is TGTGCCTCCGGGACAGGACACAATGAGCAGTTCTTC. Protein: CASGTGHNEQFF.

This rearrangement joins TRBV7-6 to TRBJ1-5; D may be TRBD1 (5 bases). Germline loops: CDR1 SGHVS, CDR2 FNYEAQ. Trimming took off 5 bases at V and 6 bases at J, with 17 bases between the two ends. The length of the CDR3 is 15 residues. The CDR3 spells CASSQEVGGAQPQHF. The CDR3 DNA sequence: TGTGCCAGCAGCCAGGAGGTTGGGGGAGCTCAGCCCCAGCATTTT.

The chain joins TRBV7-9 to TRBJ2-6; D perhaps matches TRBD1 (5 bases). This CDR3 comprises 18 residues. The V gene's germline CDR1 is SEHNR and CDR2 FQNEAQ (reference sequence). The germline V and J ends were trimmed by 5 bases and 0 bases, with 17 bases remaining between them. This CDR3 is CASSTPPDIYSGANVLTF. The CDR3 coding sequence is TGTGCCAGCAGCACGCCCCCGGACATCTACTCTGGGGCCAACGTCCTGACTTTC. Together with reference TRBV7-9 and TRBJ2-6, the CDR3 gives the full variable domain: DTGVSQNPRHKITKRGQNVTFRCDPISEHNRLYWYRQTLGQGPEFLTYFQNEAQLEKSRLLSDRFSAERPKGSFSTLEIQRTEQGDSAMYLCASSTPPDIYSGANVLTFGAGSRLTVL.

The V gene is TRBV4-3, the J gene TRBJ1-2; TRBD1 is a possible D gene (6 bases). CDR1 LGHNA and CDR2 YSLEER come from the germline V gene. With 0 bases removed from V and 4 bases from J, the gap between germline ends came to 15 bases. The CDR3 runs to 16 residues. The CDR3 DNA follows: TGCGCCAGCAGCCAAGACCCTGCCGGGGGCTTCTATGGCTACACCTTC. This translates into CASSQDPAGGFYGYTF.

The V gene is TRBV27, the J gene TRBJ2-1, with 12 bases lining up with TRBD2. Trimming at V came to 5 bases and at J to 1 base, leaving 3 bases not matched to a gene. The CDR3 loop spans 16 amino acids. The V gene's germline CDR1 is MNHEY and CDR2 SMNVEV (reference sequence). The CDR3 is CASSGLAGRSYNEQFF. The CDR3 nucleotides are TGTGCCAGCAGTGGACTAGCGGGAAGGTCCTACAATGAGCAGTTCTTC.

The chain couples TRBV5-4 to TRBJ2-1; 15 bases fit TRBD2. Trimming removed 3 bases from V and 8 bases from J; junction bases left unmatched: 3. The CDR3 loop spans 15 amino acids. Germline values: CDR1 SGHNT, CDR2 YYREEE (reference sequence). As DNA, the CDR3 is TGTGCCAGCAGCTACGGACTAGCGGGGGGGGATGAGCAGTTCTTC. This codes for CASSYGLAGGDEQFF.

The chain uses TRBV5-1 and TRBJ2-2, with a weak D call TRBD2 (6 bases). V was cut by 2 bases and J by 4 bases, with 9 bases left in between. Germline-derived CDR1 and CDR2 are SGHRS and YFSETQ. The CDR3 extends over 14 amino acids. CDR3 in amino acids: CASSFIGGTGELFF. As DNA, the CDR3 is TGCGCCAGCAGCTTCATCGGGGGCACCGGGGAGCTGTTTTTT. Full variable domain (missing parts from reference TRBV5-1 and TRBJ2-2): KAGVTQTPRYLIKTRGQQVTLSCSPISGHRSVSWYQQTPGQGLQFLFEYFSETQRNKGNFPGRFSGRQFSNSRSEMNVSTLELGDSALYLCASSFIGGTGELFFGEGSRLTVL.

V gene TRBV2 combines with J gene TRBJ2-3; 8 bases are shared with TRBD1. The trim removed 7 bases at V and 11 bases at J, leaving 5 bases unmatched. This CDR3 is built from 11 residues. Per germline, CDR1 SNHLY and CDR2 FYNNEI. The CDR3 protein is CASMAGTGQYF. As DNA, the CDR3 is TGTGCCAGCATGGCCGGGACAGGGCAGTATTTT.